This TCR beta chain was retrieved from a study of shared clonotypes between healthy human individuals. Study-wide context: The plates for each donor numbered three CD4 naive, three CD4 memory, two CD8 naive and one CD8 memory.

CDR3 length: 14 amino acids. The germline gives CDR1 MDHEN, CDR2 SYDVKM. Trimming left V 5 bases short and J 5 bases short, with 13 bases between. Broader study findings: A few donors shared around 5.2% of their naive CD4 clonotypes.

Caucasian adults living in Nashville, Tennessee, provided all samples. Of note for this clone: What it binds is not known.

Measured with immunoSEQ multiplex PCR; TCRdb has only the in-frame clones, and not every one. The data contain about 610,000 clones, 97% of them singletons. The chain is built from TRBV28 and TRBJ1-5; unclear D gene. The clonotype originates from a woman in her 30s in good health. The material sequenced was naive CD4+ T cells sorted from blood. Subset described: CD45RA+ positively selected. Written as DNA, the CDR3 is TGTGCCAGCAGTCTACCCTGGGTGGATCAGCCCCAGCATTTT. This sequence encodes CASSLPWVDQPQHF.